This T cell receptor beta chain was identified during a study of radiotherapy plus CTLA-4 blockade in lung cancer. Whole-study context: Disease control was seen in 31% of patients, objective responses in roughly 17%.

Broader study findings: Following radiotherapy plus ipilimumab, tumor-derived TCR clones expanded in the blood. It was early blood T cell clone dynamics, with interferon-beta, that reportedly best predicted response.

The CDR3 contains 10 residues. V lost 5 bases and J lost 2, with 2 bases in between. The germline V gene has CDR1 GTSNPN and CDR2 SVGIG (reference sequence). Chemo-refractory metastatic non-small-cell lung cancer patients received focal radiation with ipilimumab CTLA-4 blockade. Comments on this clone: Its antigen is not identified.

Some clones are missing from TCRdb's copy, which holds only in-frame ones; the method was immunoSEQ multiplex PCR. The sample has fewer than 90,000 clones; roughly four fifths are singletons. The input for sequencing was peripheral blood, taken from a patient treated with radiotherapy plus ipilimumab. The TCR comes from a human donor with non-small cell lung cancer who had stable disease on radiotherapy plus ipilimumab. V and J are TRBV30 and TRBJ2-3; D not resolved. This CDR3 is CAWSTDTQYF. For the CDR3, the DNA is TGTGCCTGGTCCACAGATACGCAGTATTTT.